This passage covers 17 T cell receptor beta chains from one sample sequenced in a study of CD8+ T cells in alopecia areata. RNA was isolated and reverse transcribed to cDNA, the sequencing template. Clones were read by immunoSEQ multiplex PCR, and TCRdb kept only the in-frame ones, dropping some. The sample carries 150,000 to 200,000 clones, roughly 63% recorded once. Noted treatment: oral pan-JAK inhibitor, 5-10 mg twice daily. This specimen consisted of CD4+ T cells sorted from blood, obtained at approximately week 60, from a patient treated with tofacitinib. The source is a human donor with alopecia areata.

The chain carries TRBV5-1 and TRBJ1-5; D remains unclear. Germline CDR1 reads SGHRS; CDR2 reads YFSETQ. Trimming removed 6 bases at V and 0 bases at J, with 16 bases between. The CDR3 is 16 amino acids. The CDR3 spells CASTNSRWDSNQPQHF. The CDR3 DNA is TGCGCCAGCACCAACTCCCGGTGGGATAGCAATCAGCCCCAGCATTTT.

This sequence joins TRBV6-5 and TRBJ1-6; 7 bases fit TRBD1. Per germline, CDR1 MNHEY and CDR2 SVGAGI. With V trimmed by 6 bases and J by 8 bases, 7 bases remained unmatched. This CDR3 comprises 14 residues. The CDR3 here is CASRRQGRDSPLHF. DNA for the CDR3: TGTGCCAGCAGAAGACAGGGTCGGGATTCACCCCTCCACTTT.

This clone showed up just a few times. The J gene is TRBJ2-3, the V gene TRBV4-1; D is perhaps TRBD2 (5 bases). This CDR3 has 16 residues. From germline, CDR1 is MGHRA and CDR2 YSYEKL. V was trimmed by 0 bases and J by 2 bases, leaving 12 bases between them. The CDR3 DNA sequence: TGCGCCAGCAGCCAAGAGGGGAGCGGATACACAGATACGCAGTATTTT. This codes for CASSQEGSGYTDTQYF.

This rearrangement joins TRBV5-8 to TRBJ2-4; TRBD2 agrees at 15 bases. J was trimmed by 0 bases and V by 4 bases; bases with no gene match: 5. The CDR3 extends over 18 amino acids. The germline V gene encodes CDR1 SGHTS and CDR2 YDEGEE. The CDR3 DNA is TGTGCCAGCAGCGCCGGACTAGCGGGGGGGGTAGCCAAAAACATTCAGTACTTC. Translation gives CASSAGLAGGVAKNIQYF.

Only a few counts were recorded for this clone. This same CDR3 is encoded by further DNA sequences in the sample. This chain uses TRBV2 with TRBJ2-5, with D unclear. V dropped 3 bases and J dropped 5 bases, with 4 bases sitting between them. Germline V gene lookup returns CDR1 SNHLY and CDR2 FYNNEI. This CDR3 has 11 amino acids. The DNA for the CDR3 is TGTGCCAGCAGTGAGTGGGAGACCCAGTACTTC. Its translation: CASSEWETQYF.

The chain employs TRBV7-3 and TRBJ2-1, with 15 bases matching TRBD2. Germline V lookup: CDR1 SGHTA, CDR2 FQGTGA. The CDR3 contains 16 residues. The trim removed 4 bases at V and 9 bases at J, leaving 7 bases unmatched. CDR3 coding DNA: TGTGCCAGCAGCTACCTCGGGACTAGCGGGGGGAGTGAGCAGTTCTTC. The encoded protein is CASSYLGTSGGSEQFF.

In this sample, this clone turned up a few times. This chain uses TRBV6-5 with TRBJ2-7, with D unresolved. This CDR3 has 14 residues. Trimming pared 4 bases from V and 4 bases from J, leaving 14 bases between. Germline V gives CDR1 MNHEY, CDR2 SVGAGI. The CDR3 spells CASSSHQLEYEQYF. The CDR3, as DNA: TGTGCCAGCAGTTCCCATCAATTGGAGTACGAGCAGTACTTC.

This chain uses TRBV4-2 with TRBJ2-3; 10 positions agree with TRBD2. The CDR3 runs to 16 residues. J gave up 5 bases and V 4 bases, and 9 bases lay outside the gene matches. Looked up from germline, CDR1 is LGHNA and CDR2 is YNFKEQ. CDR3 nucleotides: TGTGCCAGCAGCCGCGGCGTAGCGGGGGGCGGAGATACGCAGTATTTT. It is translated as CASSRGVAGGGDTQYF.

The J gene is TRBJ2-5, the V gene TRBV2; D perhaps matches TRBD1 (5 bases). Trimming removed 3 bases from V and 4 bases from J, with 9 bases in between. Germline CDR1 SNHLY, CDR2 FYNNEI. The CDR3 totals 13 residues. CDR3 sequence (DNA): TGTGCCAGCAGTGATGACAGCGTAGAGACCCAGTACTTC. This encodes CASSDDSVETQYF. Together with reference TRBV2 and TRBJ2-5, the CDR3 gives the full variable domain: EPEVTQTPSHQVTQMGQEVILRCVPISNHLYFYWYRQILGQKVEFLVSFYNNEISEKSEIFDDQFSVERPDGSNFTLKIRSTKLEDSAMYFCASSDDSVETQYFGPGTRLLVL.

This sequence joins TRBV5-6 and TRBJ1-2; no reliable D call. Germline assignment: CDR1 SGHDT and CDR2 YYEEEE. V was shortened by 0 bases and J by 8 bases, with 14 bases between the two germline ends. The CDR3 length is 14 residues. The CDR3 loop is CASSLGQRGRGYTF. CDR3 sequence (DNA): TGTGCCAGCAGCTTGGGTCAACGAGGCAGGGGCTACACCTTC.

The chain carries TRBV9 and TRBJ1-6; perhaps TRBD1 as D (5 bases). The CDR3 contains 15 residues. Germline loops: CDR1 SGDLS, CDR2 YYNGEE. With 3 bases removed from V and 8 bases from J, the gap between germline ends came to 15 bases. For the CDR3, the DNA is TGTGCCAGCAGCGACGGGGGAGTCACGGATTCACCCCTCCACTTT. Protein: CASSDGGVTDSPLHF. The whole variable domain, remainder taken from reference TRBV9 and TRBJ1-6, is DSGVTQTPKHLITATGQRVTLRCSPRSGDLSVYWYQQSLDQGLQFLIQYYNGEERAKGNILERFSAQQFPDLHSELNLSSLELGDSALYFCASSDGGVTDSPLHFGNGTRLTVT.

The CDR3 DNA is TGCGCCAGCAGCCATCAGCTCGCGGAGGGTAAAGCTTTCTTT. Encoded protein: CASSHQLAEGKAFF. The chain employs TRBV4-1 and TRBJ1-1; D not resolved. V was clipped by 3 bases and J by 9 bases, with 17 bases between them. This CDR3 spans 14 amino acids. CDR1 is MGHRA and CDR2 is YSYEKL in the germline V gene.

CDR3 sequence: CSAQDTPNTEAFF. The CDR3 DNA follows: TGCAGCGCCCAGGACACACCGAACACTGAAGCTTTCTTT. The chain joins TRBV29-1 to TRBJ1-1, with a tentative D call TRBD1 (5 bases). The CDR3 loop spans 13 amino acids. V lost 7 bases to trimming and J lost 1 base, with 13 bases between them. Germline lookup yields CDR1 SQVTM and CDR2 ANQGSEA.

The gene calls are TRBV30 and TRBJ2-7; possibly TRBD2 for D (6 bases). This CDR3 has 13 residues. Trimming took off 1 base at V and 5 bases at J, with 12 bases between the two ends. Per germline, CDR1 GTSNPN and CDR2 SVGIG (reference sequence). This CDR3 is CAWSEITSHEQYF. For the CDR3, the DNA is TGTGCCTGGAGTGAAATAACTAGCCACGAGCAGTACTTC.

The CDR3 spells CASETGVGGAFF. The CDR3 nucleotides are TGTGCCAGTGAAACAGGGGTTGGGGGAGCTTTCTTT. The chain links TRBV5-8 to TRBJ1-1; TRBD1 matches 7 bases. Trimming cost V 8 bases and J 10 bases; bases outside gene matches: 11. The length of the CDR3 is 12 residues. Germline V gene data show CDR1 as SGHTS and CDR2 as YDEGEE.

The chain uses TRBV9 and TRBJ2-5, with D hard to call. The CDR3 consists of 13 residues. Between the trimmed V and J ends, which lost 0 bases and 5 bases, there was a span of 8 bases. Germline loops: CDR1 SGDLS, CDR2 YYNGEE. CDR3 region: CASSVALRETQYF. CDR3 DNA sequence: TGTGCCAGCAGCGTAGCCTTGAGGGAGACCCAGTACTTC.

V usage is TRBV6-5 and J usage is TRBJ1-2; no clear D gene. Trimming pared 8 bases from V and 6 bases from J, leaving 13 bases between. Germline V gene sequence: CDR1 MNHEY, CDR2 SVGAGI. This CDR3 has 12 amino acids. The DNA of the CDR3 is TGTGCCAGCCTCACCGAGGCTCATGGCTACACCTTC. Residues: CASLTEAHGYTF.